The 5 T cell receptor beta chains listed next were all sequenced from one sample in a study of CD8+ T cells in alopecia areata. RNA extraction and reverse transcription yielded cDNA as sequencing template. Sequencing was performed with immunoSEQ multiplex PCR; in TCRdb, only in-frame clones are kept and a portion is missing. This table has roughly 76,000 clones, approximately 29% appearing once. Treatment described: oral pan-JAK inhibitor, 5-10 mg twice daily. The starting material was CD8+ T cells sorted from blood, obtained at week 4, from a patient treated with tofacitinib. These receptors were collected from a human donor with alopecia areata.

There are a few counts of this clone. The DNA of the CDR3 is TGCAGCCTTGGTAGCGGGGGTGAGCAGTTCTTC. Protein product: CSLGSGGEQFF. The chain recombines TRBV29-1 with TRBJ2-1; TRBD2 agrees at 9 bases. The germline CDR1 and CDR2 sequences are SQVTM and ANQGSEA. CDR3 size: 11 residues. The J segment lost 9 bases and the V segment lost 8 bases, leaving 5 bases of the junction unmatched.

The chain recombines TRBV29-1 with TRBJ2-2, with D uncertain. V was pared by 7 bases and J by 6 bases, with 12 bases between. The CDR3 is made up of 12 amino acids. The germline CDR1 and CDR2 sequences are SQVTM and ANQGSEA. The CDR3 region is CSARGSAGELFF. The CDR3 DNA sequence: TGCAGCGCTCGTGGGTCCGCCGGGGAGCTGTTTTTT.

This clone was detected only a few times. V usage is TRBV7-9 and J usage is TRBJ2-7, with 8 bases lining up with TRBD2. Germline CDR1 is SEHNR and CDR2 is FQNEAQ (reference sequence). The V segment lost 5 bases and the J segment 5 bases; nucleotides outside the gene matches: 8. The CDR3 runs 14 residues. In nucleotides, the CDR3 is TGTGCCAGCAGCCTTGATAGCGGGATCAACGAGCAGTACTTC. Amino acid sequence: CASSLDSGINEQYF. The full variable domain, completed using reference TRBV7-9 and TRBJ2-7, is DTGVSQNPRHKITKRGQNVTFRCDPISEHNRLYWYRQTLGQGPEFLTYFQNEAQLEKSRLLSDRFSAERPKGSFSTLEIQRTEQGDSAMYLCASSLDSGINEQYFGPGTRLTVT.

The chain carries TRBV29-1 and TRBJ2-7; 12 bases line up with TRBD2. The CDR3 runs to 13 residues. CDR1 and CDR2 from the germline V gene are SQVTM and ANQGSEA. V shed 5 bases, J shed 8 bases, and the junction held 7 bases outside the gene matches. CDR3 in DNA: TGCAGCGTTTTTGAGACTAGCGGGGGTAAGCAGTACTTC. Its translation is CSVFETSGGKQYF.

This clone was counted a few times. The chain combines TRBV6-5 with TRBJ1-1; D gene uncertain. Deletions cut 5 bases from V and 7 bases from J, with 11 bases between. The germline gives CDR1 MNHEY, CDR2 SVGAGI. There are 12 residues in the CDR3. The CDR3: CASSVLYLEAFF. The DNA of the CDR3 is TGTGCCAGCAGTGTACTATACCTTGAAGCTTTCTTT.